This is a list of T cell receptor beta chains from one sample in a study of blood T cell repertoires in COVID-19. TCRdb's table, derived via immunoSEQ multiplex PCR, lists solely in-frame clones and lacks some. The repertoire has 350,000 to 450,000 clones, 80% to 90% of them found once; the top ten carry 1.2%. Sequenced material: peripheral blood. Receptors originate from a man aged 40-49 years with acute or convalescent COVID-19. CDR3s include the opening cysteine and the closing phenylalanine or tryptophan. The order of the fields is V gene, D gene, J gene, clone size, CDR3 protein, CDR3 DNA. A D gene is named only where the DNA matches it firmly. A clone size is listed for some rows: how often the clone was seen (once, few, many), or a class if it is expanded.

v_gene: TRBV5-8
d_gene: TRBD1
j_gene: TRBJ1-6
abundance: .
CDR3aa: CASSSGQDSSYNSPLHF
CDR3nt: TGTGCCAGCAGCTCGGGACAGGATAGCTCCTATAATTCACCCCTCCACTTT

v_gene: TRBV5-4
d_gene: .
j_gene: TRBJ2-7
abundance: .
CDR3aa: CASSFLGGEQYF
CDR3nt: TGTGCCAGCAGTTTCCTGGGGGGCGAGCAGTACTTC

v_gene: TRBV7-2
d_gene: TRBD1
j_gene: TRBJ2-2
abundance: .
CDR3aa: CASRRDRDVGELFF
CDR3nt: TGTGCCAGCAGACGGGACAGGGATGTCGGGGAGCTGTTTTTT

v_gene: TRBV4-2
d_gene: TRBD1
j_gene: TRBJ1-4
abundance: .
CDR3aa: CASSPEGQMGEKLFF
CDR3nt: TGTGCCAGCAGCCCCGAGGGACAGATGGGAGAAAAACTGTTTTTT

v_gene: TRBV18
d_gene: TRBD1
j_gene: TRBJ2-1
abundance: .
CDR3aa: CASSPGQGLWLNEQFF
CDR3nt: TGTGCCAGCTCACCCGGACAGGGGCTTTGGCTCAATGAGCAGTTCTTC

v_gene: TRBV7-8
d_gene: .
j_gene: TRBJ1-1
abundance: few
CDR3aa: CASSPAGRANTEAFF
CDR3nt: TGTGCCAGCAGCCCTGCGGGGAGGGCGAACACTGAAGCTTTCTTT

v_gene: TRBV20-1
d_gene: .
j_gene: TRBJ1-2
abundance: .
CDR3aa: CSASNFAVLRGFWGYTF
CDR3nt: TGCAGTGCTAGTAACTTCGCAGTGTTGCGCGGTTTCTGGGGCTACACCTTC

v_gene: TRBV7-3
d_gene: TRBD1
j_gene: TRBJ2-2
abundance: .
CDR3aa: CASSGSGTEGGELFF
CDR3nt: TGTGCCAGCAGCGGATCCGGGACAGAGGGCGGGGAGCTGTTTTTT

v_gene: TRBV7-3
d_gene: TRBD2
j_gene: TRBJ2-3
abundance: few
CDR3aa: CASSLTAGSQDTQYF
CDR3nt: TGTGCCAGCAGCTTAACAGCGGGATCACAGGATACGCAGTATTTT

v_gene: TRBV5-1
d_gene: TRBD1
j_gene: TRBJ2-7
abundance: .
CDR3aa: CASNSWDRDYEQYF
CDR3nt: TGCGCCAGCAACAGTTGGGACAGAGACTACGAGCAGTACTTC

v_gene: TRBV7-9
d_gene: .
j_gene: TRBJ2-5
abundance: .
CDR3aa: CASSVRGSGGTPEETQYF
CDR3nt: TGTGCCAGCAGCGTAAGAGGTTCTGGGGGGACCCCCGAGGAGACCCAGTACTTC

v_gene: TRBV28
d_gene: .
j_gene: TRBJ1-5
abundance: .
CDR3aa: CASTIEGRSPHF
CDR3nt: TGTGCCAGCACCATCGAGGGTCGGTCACCGCATTTT

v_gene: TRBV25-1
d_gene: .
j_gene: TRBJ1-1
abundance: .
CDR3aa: CASSAYSTEAFF
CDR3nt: TGTGCCAGCAGTGCGTACAGCACTGAAGCTTTCTTT

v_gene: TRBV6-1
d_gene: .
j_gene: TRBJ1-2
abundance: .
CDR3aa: CASSEQGMSGYTF
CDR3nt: TGTGCCAGCAGTGAACAGGGTATGAGTGGCTACACCTTC

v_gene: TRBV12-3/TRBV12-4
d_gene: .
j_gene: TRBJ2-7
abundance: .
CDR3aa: CASTATGSYEQYF
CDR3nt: TGTGCCAGCACCGCGACGGGCTCCTACGAGCAGTACTTC

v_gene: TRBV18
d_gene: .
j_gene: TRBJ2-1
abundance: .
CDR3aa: CASSPWGRVGGDEQFF
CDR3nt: TGTGCCAGCTCACCATGGGGCAGGGTCGGTGGGGATGAGCAGTTCTTC

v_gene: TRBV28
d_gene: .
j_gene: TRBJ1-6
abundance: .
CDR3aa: CASNRVDNSPLHF
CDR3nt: TGTGCCAGCAACAGGGTAGACAATTCACCCCTCCACTTT

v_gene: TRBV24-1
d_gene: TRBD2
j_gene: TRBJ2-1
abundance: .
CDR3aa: CATSLSGSYNEQFF
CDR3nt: TGTGCCACCAGCCTTAGCGGGAGCTACAATGAGCAGTTCTTC

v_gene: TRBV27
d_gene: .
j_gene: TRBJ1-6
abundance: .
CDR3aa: CASSLSGPYYNSPLHF
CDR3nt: TGTGCCAGCAGTTTATCTGGGCCCTACTATAATTCACCCCTCCACTTT

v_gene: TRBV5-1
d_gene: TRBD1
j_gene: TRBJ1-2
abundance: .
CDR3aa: CASSSGGQERYGYTF
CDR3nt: TGCGCCAGCAGCTCGGGCGGACAGGAGAGGTATGGCTACACCTTC

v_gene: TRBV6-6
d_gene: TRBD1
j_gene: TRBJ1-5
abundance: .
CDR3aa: CASSTTGSNQPQHF
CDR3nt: TGTGCCAGCAGTACGACAGGGAGCAATCAGCCCCAGCATTTT

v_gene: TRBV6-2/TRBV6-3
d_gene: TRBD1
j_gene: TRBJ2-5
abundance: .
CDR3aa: CASSPLGQGDQETQYF
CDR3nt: TGTGCCAGCAGTCCCCTAGGACAGGGCGACCAAGAGACCCAGTACTTC

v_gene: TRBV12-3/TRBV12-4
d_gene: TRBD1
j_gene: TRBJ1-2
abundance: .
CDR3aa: CASRPGQPYGYTF
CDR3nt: TGTGCCAGCAGGCCGGGACAGCCCTATGGCTACACCTTC

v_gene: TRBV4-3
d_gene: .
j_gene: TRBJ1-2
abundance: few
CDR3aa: CASSQDGGLNYGYTF
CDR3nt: TGCGCCAGCAGCCAAGATGGCGGGTTAAACTATGGCTACACCTTC

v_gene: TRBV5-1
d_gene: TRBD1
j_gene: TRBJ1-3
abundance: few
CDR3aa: CARDSRTGLNTIYF
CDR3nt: TGCGCCAGGGACTCTCGGACAGGGCTAAACACCATATATTTT

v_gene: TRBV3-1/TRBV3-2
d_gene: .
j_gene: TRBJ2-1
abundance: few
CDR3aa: CASSQELYNEQFF
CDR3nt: TGTGCCAGCAGCCAAGAACTTTACAATGAGCAGTTCTTC

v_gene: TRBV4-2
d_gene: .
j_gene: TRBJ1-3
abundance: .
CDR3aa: CASSPLSVSRDSGNTIYF
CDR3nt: TGTGCCAGCAGCCCGCTTTCCGTTAGCAGGGACTCTGGAAACACCATATATTTT

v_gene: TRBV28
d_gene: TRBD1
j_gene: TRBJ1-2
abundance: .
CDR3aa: CASRSGQRSEGYTF
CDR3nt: TGTGCCAGCAGGTCGGGACAGCGAAGCGAGGGCTACACCTTC

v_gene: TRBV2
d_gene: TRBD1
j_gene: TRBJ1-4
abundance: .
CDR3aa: CASIWDRGEGTNEKLFF
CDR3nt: TGTGCCAGCATCTGGGACAGGGGGGAAGGAACTAATGAAAAACTGTTTTTT

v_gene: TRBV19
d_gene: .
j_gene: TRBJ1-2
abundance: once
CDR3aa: CASSLTATGNYGYTF
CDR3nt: TGTGCCAGTAGTCTCACCGCTACAGGGAACTATGGCTACACCTTC

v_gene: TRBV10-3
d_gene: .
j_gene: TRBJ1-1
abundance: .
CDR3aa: CAISDSDIRGTEAFF
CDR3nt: TGTGCCATCAGTGACTCGGACATTAGGGGCACTGAAGCTTTCTTT

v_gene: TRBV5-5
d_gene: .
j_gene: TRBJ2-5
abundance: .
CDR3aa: CASSAGQNQETQYF
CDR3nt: TGTGCCAGCAGCGCGGGACAGAACCAAGAGACCCAGTACTTC

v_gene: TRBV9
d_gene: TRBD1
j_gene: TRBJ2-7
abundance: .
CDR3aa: CASSVGGIGGQGNEQYF
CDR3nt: TGTGCCAGCAGCGTAGGAGGAATTGGGGGACAGGGGAACGAGCAGTACTTC

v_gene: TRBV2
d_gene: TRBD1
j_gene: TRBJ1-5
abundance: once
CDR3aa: CASSETGGMVQPQHF
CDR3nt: TGTGCCAGCAGTGAAACAGGGGGCATGGTTCAGCCCCAGCATTTT

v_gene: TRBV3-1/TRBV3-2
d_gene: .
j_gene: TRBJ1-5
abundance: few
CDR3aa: CASSQEGGEGPQHF
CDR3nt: TGTGCCAGCAGCCAAGAAGGAGGGGAAGGGCCCCAGCATTTT

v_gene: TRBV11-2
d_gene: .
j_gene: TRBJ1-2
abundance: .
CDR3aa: CASSLAYGGRYGYTF
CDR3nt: TGTGCCAGCAGCTTAGCATACGGGGGGCGTTATGGCTACACCTTC

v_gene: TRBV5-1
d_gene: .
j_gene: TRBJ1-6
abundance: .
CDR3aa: CASSLGSSYNSPLHF
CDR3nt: TGCGCCAGCAGCTTGGGGAGCTCCTATAATTCACCCCTCCACTTT

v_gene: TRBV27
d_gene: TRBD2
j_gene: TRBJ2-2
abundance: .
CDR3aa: CASSPIAGANTGELFF
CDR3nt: TGTGCCAGCAGTCCGATAGCGGGGGCGAACACCGGGGAGCTGTTTTTT

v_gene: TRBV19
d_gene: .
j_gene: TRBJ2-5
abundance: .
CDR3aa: CASSIPSGETQYF
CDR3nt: TGTGCCAGTAGTATACCCAGCGGGGAGACCCAGTACTTC

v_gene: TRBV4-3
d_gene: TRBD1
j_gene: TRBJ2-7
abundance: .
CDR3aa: CASSQDTGQGAYEQYF
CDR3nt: TGCGCCAGCAGCCAAGATACTGGACAGGGGGCCTACGAGCAGTACTTC

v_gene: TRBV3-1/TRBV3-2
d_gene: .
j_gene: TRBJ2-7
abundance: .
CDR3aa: CASSQFGGAVGEQYF
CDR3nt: TGTGCCAGCAGCCAATTCGGAGGGGCCGTAGGCGAGCAGTACTTC

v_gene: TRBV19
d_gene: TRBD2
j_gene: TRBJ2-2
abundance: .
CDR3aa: CASSRGAGGHTGELFF
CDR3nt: TGTGCCAGTAGTCGGGGAGCGGGAGGCCACACCGGGGAGCTGTTTTTT

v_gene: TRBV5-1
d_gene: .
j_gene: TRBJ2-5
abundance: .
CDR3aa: CASSLAQIPQETQYF
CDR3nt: TGCGCCAGCAGCTTGGCACAGATCCCCCAAGAGACCCAGTACTTC

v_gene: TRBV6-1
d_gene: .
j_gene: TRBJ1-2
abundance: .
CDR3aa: CASSTLLGGSGYTF
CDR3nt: TGTGCCAGCAGTACCCTTTTAGGGGGTTCTGGCTACACCTTC

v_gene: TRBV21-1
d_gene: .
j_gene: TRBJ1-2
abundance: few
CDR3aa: CASSKLSTFAGQGLDGYTF
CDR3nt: TGTGCCAGCAGCAAACTTAGTACGTTTGCAGGACAGGGGCTAGATGGCTACACCTTC

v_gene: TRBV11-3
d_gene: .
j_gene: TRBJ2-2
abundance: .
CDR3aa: CASSLDQLAGGGELFF
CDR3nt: TGTGCCAGCAGCTTAGATCAACTAGCAGGGGGCGGGGAGCTGTTTTTT

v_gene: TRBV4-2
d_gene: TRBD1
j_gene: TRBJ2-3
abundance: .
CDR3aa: CASSQTGDTDTQYF
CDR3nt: TGTGCCAGCAGCCAGACAGGGGACACAGATACGCAGTATTTT

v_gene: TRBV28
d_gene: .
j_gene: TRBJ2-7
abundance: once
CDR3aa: CASSFPRGGEQYF
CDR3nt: TGTGCCAGCAGTTTCCCCCGAGGAGGCGAGCAGTACTTC

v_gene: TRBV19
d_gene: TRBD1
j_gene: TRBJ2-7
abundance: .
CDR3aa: CASSTAQGVEQYF
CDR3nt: TGTGCCAGTAGTACGGCACAGGGGGTCGAGCAGTACTTC

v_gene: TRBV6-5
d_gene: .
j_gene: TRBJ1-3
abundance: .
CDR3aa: CASSLEGDTGNTIYF
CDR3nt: TGTGCCAGCAGTCTCGAAGGGGACACAGGAAACACCATATATTTT

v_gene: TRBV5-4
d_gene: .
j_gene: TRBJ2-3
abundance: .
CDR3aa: CASILDSQGPTDTQYF
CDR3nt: TGTGCCAGCATATTGGACAGTCAAGGGCCCACAGATACGCAGTATTTT

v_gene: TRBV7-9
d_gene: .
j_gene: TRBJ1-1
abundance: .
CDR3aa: CASSLARIGRLGNTEAFF
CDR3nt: TGTGCCAGCAGCTTAGCTAGGATTGGGAGATTGGGAAACACTGAAGCTTTCTTT

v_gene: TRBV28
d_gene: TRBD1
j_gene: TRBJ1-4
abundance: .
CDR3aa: CASRQGDEKLFF
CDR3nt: TGTGCCAGCAGACAGGGGGATGAAAAACTGTTTTTT

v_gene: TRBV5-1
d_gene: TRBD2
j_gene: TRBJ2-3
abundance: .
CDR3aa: CASSLSGSGGTDTQYF
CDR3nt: TGCGCCAGCAGCTTGTCTGGTAGCGGGGGCACAGATACGCAGTATTTT